The clone carrying this T cell receptor (beta chain) was detected ten times or more. Its specificity is unknown. The data were taken from a study of spatial heterogeneity in lung cancer. Study outcomes and limitations: Resection blood, more than follow-up blood, showed ubiquitous expanded tumor TCRs.

Unique molecular identifiers tagged every individual TCR cDNA molecule. In TCRdb, the 5' RACE reads were re-called with MiXCR into one record per CDR3 protein. Altogether 30,000 to 45,000 distinct CDR3 sequences are present, more than 7% being singletons, with the ten largest covering 29%. Time point indicated: sample taken at primary tumor resection. Samples came from 72 TRACERx patients with untreated early-stage lung cancer. Unsorted whole RNA of tumor, nontumor lung or frozen PBMC was sequenced. Sequencing used PBMCs, obtained at surgery. The clonotype was recovered from a female donor with early-stage non-small cell lung cancer.

In DNA, the CDR3 is TGTGCCAGCAGTCCTACAGGGGGTAACACTGAAGCTTTCTTT. Encoded protein: CASSPTGGNTEAFF. The chain uses TRBV6-5 and TRBJ1-1; 8 bases match TRBD1. The CDR3 extends over 14 amino acids. Germline V gene data show CDR1 as MNHEY and CDR2 as SVGAGI. Losses at the gene ends were 5 bases for V and 2 bases for J; bases not matched to a gene: 4.